This T cell receptor beta chain comes out of a study of blood T cell repertoires in COVID-19. About the research overall: The origin of the acute and convalescent COVID-19 samples was the United States, Italy and Spain. Nucleic acid was either cDNA or gDNA, and it came from T cells, B-cell-depleted T cells, or PBMCs.

Per the original data handling: For nucleated cells, counts were estimated from reference gene primer amplification. Libraries were prepared by immunoSEQ multiplex PCR; TCRdb keeps only in-frame clonotypes and omits some of them. Clone size and V and J calls were adopted from that table, with D and trimming inferred from the DNA. The data show roughly 320,000 clones, around 90% seen once. Specimen: peripheral blood. The clonotype comes from a man between 65 and 85 years old with acute or convalescent COVID-19.

CDR3: CASSPRLWSGLYTF. The CDR3 DNA follows: TGCGCCAGCAGCCCCCGTCTATGGAGCGGACTCTACACCTTC. The V call is TRBV4-3, the J call TRBJ1-2; no clear D. V gave up 4 bases and J gave up 10 bases, with 19 bases separating them. CDR3 length: 14 residues. Germline V gene lookup returns CDR1 LGHNA and CDR2 YSLEER.